This TCR beta chain was retrieved from a study of tumor-infiltrating lymphocytes in oesophageal squamous cell carcinoma. TCRdb reprocessed the PCR reads with MiXCR, giving one entry per CDR3 protein. The sample includes some 15,000 distinct CDR3 sequences, 44% of them seen just once. This clonotype was detected many times. CDR3 length: 15 amino acids. The germline gives CDR1 SEHNR, CDR2 FQNEAQ (reference sequence). The sample taken for sequencing was blood. The TCR sequence derives from a female donor with esophageal squamous cell carcinoma. The J gene is TRBJ2-5, the V gene TRBV7-9; D is unresolved. The J call may be wrong; the DNA end is better matched by TRBJ2-7. In nucleotides, the CDR3 is TGTGCCAGCAGCTTGAATCAATTGGAACCCTACGAGCAGTACTTC. This codes for CASSLNQLEPYEQYF.